Detailed here is one TCR beta chain. The antigen is undetermined. The protocol was immunoSEQ multiplex PCR, while the TCRdb copy is restricted to in-frame clones and leaves out a portion. The sample yields tens of thousands of clones, 85% to 90% seen once. V shed 4 bases, J shed 4 bases, and the junction held 15 bases outside the gene matches. The germline V gene encodes CDR1 SGHRS and CDR2 YFSETQ. The length of the CDR3 is 18 residues. Exclusion applied to patients with autoimmune disease history or systemic immunosuppression. Sampled blood was obtained at baseline, cycle 4 day 1, and cycle 7 day 1. The data are from a study of OX40 agonist ivuxolimab in advanced cancers. The study, taken as a whole, reports: On average, CD8+ T cells showed a greater number of expanded clones than CD4+.

The chain joins TRBV5-1 to TRBJ2-2; 8 nucleotides agree with TRBD1. The sequencing used CD4+ or CD8+ T cells sorted from blood, collected in a trial of the OX40 agonist ivuxolimab. This TCR was recovered from an adult with an advanced solid tumor such as melanoma, head and neck, liver or kidney cancer. The CDR3 DNA is TGCGCCAGCAGCCCACTCCAAAGGACAGGGCCTGGCACCGGGGAGCTGTTTTTT. Translation gives CASSPLQRTGPGTGELFF.